These 11 T cell receptor beta chains share one sample of origin, sequenced in a study of T cell responses to AZD1222 COVID-19 vaccine (dated by TCRdb to the early 2020s). Taken with the paper, the label for time point translates to: baseline before first vaccination. Libraries were built with the immunoSEQ multiplex PCR assay. This immuneACCESS table, as held by TCRdb, lists in-frame sequences with V and J called but not all clones. Of the missing ones, under half trace to an unresolved V gene in checked studies; the others have no known cause. This sample gives tens of thousands of clones in total; around 86% of them show up just once. The ten largest clones represent around 24% of the sample. Specimen: peripheral blood, collected on day 0 of AZD1222 vaccination. The origin of the receptors is an adult in good health.

This rearrangement joins TRBV28 to TRBJ1-4; a weak D match, TRBD1 (6 bases). This CDR3 has 16 amino acids. Germline V CDR1 and CDR2: MDHEN, SYDVKM. Trimming took 4 bases from V and 5 from J, leaving 17 bases between them. The CDR3 DNA reads as TGTGCCAGCAGTTCTGGGACATTGCTTATGAATGAAAAACTGTTTTTT. This translates into CASSSGTLLMNEKLFF.

The V gene is TRBV9, the J gene TRBJ1-2, with 9 positions matching TRBD1. Germline V gives CDR1 SGDLS, CDR2 YYNGEE. V dropped 4 bases and J dropped 2; count of bases not matched to a gene: 6. This CDR3 comprises 15 residues. This CDR3 is CASSRTGDANYGYTF. The CDR3 nucleotides are TGTGCCAGCAGCCGGACAGGGGACGCCAACTATGGCTACACCTTC.

The V call is TRBV28, the J call TRBJ1-5; weak D call: TRBD1 (6 bases). CDR3 length: 15 amino acids. CDR1 MDHEN and CDR2 SYDVKM come from the germline V gene. The ends were cut back, 5 bases at V and 2 bases at J, with 13 bases in the middle. DNA for the CDR3: TGTGCCAGCAGTCTAGTACAGGGAGGCAATCAGCCCCAGCATTTT. Its translation: CASSLVQGGNQPQHF.

The chain links TRBV10-2 to TRBJ1-6; maybe TRBD1 (5 bases). The CDR3 covers 12 residues. The germline V gene has CDR1 WSHSY and CDR2 SAAADI. V lost 3 bases to trimming and J lost 12 bases, with 9 bases between them. The CDR3 region is CASSDRQIPLHF. The CDR3 DNA reads as TGCGCCAGCAGTGATCGACAGATACCCCTCCACTTT.

The chain combines TRBV21-1 with TRBJ1-5. TRBV21-1 represents a pseudogene. The CDR3 is 16 residues long. CDR3 sequence: CASSKVFRELGQPQHF. CDR3 nucleotides: TGTGCCAGCAGCAAAGTGTTCCGGGAACTGGGGCAGCCCCAGCATTTT.

This clone was seen a handful of times. The chain combines TRBV5-1 with TRBJ2-3; perhaps TRBD2 as D (5 bases). V dropped 2 bases and J dropped 2 bases, with 12 bases sitting between them. This CDR3 region has 15 residues. Looked up from germline, CDR1 is SGHRS and CDR2 is YFSETQ. CDR3 residues: CASSLFGLITDTQYF. For the CDR3, the DNA is TGCGCCAGCAGCTTATTCGGACTGATCACAGATACGCAGTATTTT.

Only a few counts were recorded for this clone. The rearrangement joins TRBV7-3 to TRBJ2-2; 7 nucleotides match TRBD1. V lost 6 bases, J lost 9 bases, and 7 bases stayed unmatched. CDR1 and CDR2 (germline): SGHTA, FQGTGA. The CDR3 length is 13 residues. The CDR3 DNA is TGTGCCAGCAGTTTGAACAGGGGACGGGAGCTGTTTTTT. Its translation: CASSLNRGRELFF.

The chain uses TRBV2 and TRBJ1-1, with D maybe TRBD1 (5 bases). The CDR3 length is 15 residues. The germline V and J ends were trimmed by 3 bases and 6 bases, with 17 bases remaining between them. Germline V lookup: CDR1 SNHLY, CDR2 FYNNEI. The CDR3 is CASSELGGGNPEAFF. For the CDR3, the DNA is TGTGCCAGCAGTGAGCTTGGGGGTGGGAATCCTGAAGCTTTCTTT.

The chain joins TRBV27 to TRBJ1-6; 7 bases fit TRBD1. The CDR3 length is 15 residues. From germline, CDR1 is MNHEY and CDR2 SMNVEV (reference sequence). Trimming took 5 bases from V and 10 from J; bases not matched to a gene: 11. The DNA of the CDR3 is TGTGCCAGCAGTGCCCGGGACAGCCGGGGGTCACCCCTCCACTTT. This codes for CASSARDSRGSPLHF.

The V call is TRBV7-9, the J call TRBJ1-4; weak D call: TRBD1 (5 bases). This CDR3 comprises 15 residues. Germline V gene data show CDR1 as SEHNR and CDR2 as FQNEAQ (reference sequence). Trimming cost V 5 bases and J 3 bases, with 13 bases left between them. CDR3 loop: CASSGSGGSNEKLFF. The CDR3 bases are TGTGCCAGCAGCGGGAGTGGGGGGTCTAATGAAAAACTGTTTTTT.

This chain joins TRBV7-8 and TRBJ2-7; either TRBD1 or TRBD2 may supply D (5 bases each). The CDR3 runs to 17 residues. The V end was cut by 7 bases, the J end by 4 bases, with 26 bases between. Per germline, CDR1 SGHVS and CDR2 FQNEAQ. CDR3 nucleotide sequence: TGTGCCAGCAACATCGGGGCCGGAGCAGCGGACGTATACGAGCAGTACTTC. Translated: CASNIGAGAADVYEQYF.